A single T cell receptor (beta chain) is shown here with its context. The germline V gene encodes CDR1 SGHKS and CDR2 YYEKEE (reference sequence). V was pared by 4 bases and J by 5 bases, with 8 bases of the junction left unmatched. The CDR3 sequence is 15 residues long. In the study's own analysis: Reference gene primer amplification in the assay estimated nucleated cell counts. Repertoires were generated with immunoSEQ multiplex PCR, while TCRdb's copy carries only in-frame clones and drops some. For V, J and clone size, that table is used; D and trimming come from the DNA. Among roughly 68,000 clones listed, over 65% were seen once. The data originate from a study of blood T cell repertoires in COVID-19.

The sequenced sample was peripheral blood. The rearrangement uses TRBV5-5 and TRBJ1-2; 10 bases are shared with TRBD1. The TCR originated in a woman older than 75 with acute or convalescent COVID-19. Written as DNA, the CDR3 is TGTGCCAGCAGCCTCGGGACAGGGGAAATTTATGGCTACACCTTC. It is translated as CASSLGTGEIYGYTF.